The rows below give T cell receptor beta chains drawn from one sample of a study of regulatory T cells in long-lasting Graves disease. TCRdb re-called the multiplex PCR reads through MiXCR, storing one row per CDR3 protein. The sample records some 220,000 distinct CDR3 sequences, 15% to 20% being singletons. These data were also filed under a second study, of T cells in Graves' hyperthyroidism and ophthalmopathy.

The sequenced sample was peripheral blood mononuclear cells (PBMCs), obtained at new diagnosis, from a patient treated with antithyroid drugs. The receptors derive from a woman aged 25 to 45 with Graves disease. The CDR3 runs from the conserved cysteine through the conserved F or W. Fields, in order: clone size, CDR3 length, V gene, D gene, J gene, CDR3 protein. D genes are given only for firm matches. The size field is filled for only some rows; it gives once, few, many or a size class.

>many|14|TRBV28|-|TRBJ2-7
CASSLAGESYEQYF
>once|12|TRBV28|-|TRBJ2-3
CASSGGWNTQYF
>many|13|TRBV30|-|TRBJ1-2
CARFDRSHYGYTF
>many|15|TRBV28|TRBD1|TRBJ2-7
CASTPGQGVPYEQYF
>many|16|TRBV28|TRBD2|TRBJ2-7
CASSSPAAGGPYEQYF
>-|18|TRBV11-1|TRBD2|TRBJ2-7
CASSPHPDREGVSYEQYF
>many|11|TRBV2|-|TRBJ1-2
CASSLGSGYTF
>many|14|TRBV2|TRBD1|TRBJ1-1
CASRADRGLTEAFF
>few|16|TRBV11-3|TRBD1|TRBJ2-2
CASQDRGRGPTGELFF
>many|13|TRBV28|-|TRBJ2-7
CASRRTGTYEQYF
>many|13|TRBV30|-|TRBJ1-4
CAFALRDLGKLFF
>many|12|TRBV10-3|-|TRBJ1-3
CAISGQLVPIYF
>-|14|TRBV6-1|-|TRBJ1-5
CASSEARPAQPQHF
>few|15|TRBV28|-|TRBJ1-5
CASSRPQIGNQPQHF
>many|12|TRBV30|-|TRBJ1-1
CAWTQRNTEAFF
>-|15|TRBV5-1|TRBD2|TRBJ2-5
CASSPGLAGRETQYF
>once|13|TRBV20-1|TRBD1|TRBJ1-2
CSAPGTGSYGYTF
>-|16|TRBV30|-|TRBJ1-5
CAWSVQGFRPNQPQHF
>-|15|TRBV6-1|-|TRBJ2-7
CASSPLHRGSYEQYF
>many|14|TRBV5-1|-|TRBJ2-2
CASSLEGDTGELFF
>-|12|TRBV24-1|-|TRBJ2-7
CATGHASYEQYF
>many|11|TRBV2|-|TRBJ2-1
CASSNYNEQFF
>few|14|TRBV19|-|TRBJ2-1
CASRTLNSYNEQFF
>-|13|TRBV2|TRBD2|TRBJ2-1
CARTSGYHNEQFF
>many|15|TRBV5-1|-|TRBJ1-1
CASSLAVSKGTEAFF
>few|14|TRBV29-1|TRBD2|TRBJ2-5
CSVGVAGVGETQYF
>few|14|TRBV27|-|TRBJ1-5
CASSPGTSNQPQHF
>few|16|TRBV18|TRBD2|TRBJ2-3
CASSPRLAGRTDTQYF
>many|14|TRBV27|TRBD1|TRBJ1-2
CASNTGTGGYGYTF
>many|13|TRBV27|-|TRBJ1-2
CASSSTGLGGYTF
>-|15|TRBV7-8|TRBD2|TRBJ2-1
CASSLGSGMYNEQFF
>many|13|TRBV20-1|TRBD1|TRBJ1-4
CSANDRVSGKLFF
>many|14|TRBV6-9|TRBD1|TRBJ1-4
CASSWTGTYEKLFF
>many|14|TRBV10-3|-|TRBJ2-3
CAISQGGLADTQYF
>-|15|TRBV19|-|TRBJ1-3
CASRPTGSSGNTIYF
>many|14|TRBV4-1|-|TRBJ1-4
CASSREGPNEKLFF
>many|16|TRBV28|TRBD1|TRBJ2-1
CASRPLTGGSYNEQFF
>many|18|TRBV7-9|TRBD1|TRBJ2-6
CASSAAQGSNSGANVLTF
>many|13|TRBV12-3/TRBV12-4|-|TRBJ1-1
CASSRRRGFGAFF
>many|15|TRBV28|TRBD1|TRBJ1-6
CASSPETGSNSPLHF
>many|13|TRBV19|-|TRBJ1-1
CASSMYGNTEAFF
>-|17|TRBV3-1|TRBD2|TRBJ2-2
CASSQEGLARGTGELFF
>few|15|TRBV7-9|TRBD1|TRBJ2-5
CASSLRGRIQETQYF
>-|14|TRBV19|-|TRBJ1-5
CASSIGFSNQPQHF
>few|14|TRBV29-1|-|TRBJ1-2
CSVVPRQANYGYTF
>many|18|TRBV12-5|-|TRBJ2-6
CASGLDTIGVPGANVLTF
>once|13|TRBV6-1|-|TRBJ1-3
CASRGTSGNTIYF
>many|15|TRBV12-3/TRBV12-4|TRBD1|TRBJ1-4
CASSFRRGDGEKLFF
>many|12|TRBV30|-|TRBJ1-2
CAWSVGSTGYTF
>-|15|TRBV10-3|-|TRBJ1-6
CASSEAGFRGSPLHF
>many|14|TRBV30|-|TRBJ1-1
CAWDSKGLNTEAFF